The present T cell receptor (beta chain) was sequenced within a study of regulatory and conventional T cells in breast cancer (dated by TCRdb to the mid-2010s). This clonotype has a handful of counts. Its target antigen remains unknown. No per-base quality is available; no much larger clone lies one base away. The protocol used for the library was PCR. Sequencing was carried out with an Illumina MiSeq. TCRdb ran its own pipeline on the public reads, namely fastp trimming at Q25 and MiXCR clone calling, and kept in-frame beta chains. Rows with one shared CDR3 protein collapse into an entry with the most common genes and DNA. This sample lists about 10,000 distinct CDR3 sequences; roughly 34% were detected once. The top ten constitute around 5.9% of the sample. CDR1 MDHEN and CDR2 SYDVKM are derived from the germline V gene. Spanning cysteine to phenylalanine, the CDR3 consists of 12 amino acids. The DNA shown is the 36-base CDR3, in frame from base 1.

The clonotype originates from a male donor in good health. The chain uses TRBV28 and TRBJ1-6; 8 middle bases align to TRBD1. The sequencing sample was made of conventional T cells from blood. The DNA reads as follows: TGTGCACAGGGGGTGCCAGGTCTAGCCCTCCACTTT. Translated, it reads CAQGVPGLALHF.